The 4 T cell receptor beta chains below come from one sample, sequenced in a study of persistence of HIV-infected CD4 T cells. The antigens for these receptors are not known. Sequencing used immunoSEQ version 4 in survey mode. Assay used: immunoSEQ multiplex PCR; TCRdb lists only in-frame clones, some missing. The sample lists about 36,000 clones; about 84% were seen once. Overlapping HIV-1 Gag 15-mer peptides at around 1 ug per peptide per mL were used. Sorted nonresponding memory CD4+ T cells were CD40L-negative, CD69-negative, CD45RO-high. Sequenced here: cultured CD4+ T cells from PBMCs, sampled from a patient who received antiretroviral therapy. The receptor source for this set is an adult with HIV. The donor label of this sample is uncertain.

This chain uses TRBV7-9 with TRBJ1-2; no firm D call. There are 14 residues in the CDR3. V shed 0 bases and J shed 3 bases, with 8 bases lying between them. Germline V gene sequence: CDR1 SEHNR, CDR2 FQNEAQ (reference sequence). This CDR3 is CASSLAGVDYGYTF. DNA of the CDR3: TGTGCCAGCAGCTTAGCGGGCGTCGACTATGGCTACACCTTC.

V usage is TRBV10-2 and J usage is TRBJ1-1; D remains unclear. Trimming cost V 3 bases and J 3 bases, with 14 bases left between them. Germline V lookup: CDR1 WSHSY, CDR2 SAAADI. This CDR3 spans 15 amino acids. In nucleotides, the CDR3 is TGCGCCAGCAGTGATCCTGGTAGGGTAGACACTGAAGCTTTCTTT. It translates to CASSDPGRVDTEAFF.

The V and J genes are TRBV6-1 and TRBJ1-1, with unresolved D. The CDR3 runs to 13 residues. The V end was cut by 0 bases, the J end by 7 bases, with 9 bases between. CDR1 is MNHNS and CDR2 is SASEGT in the germline V gene. The CDR3, as DNA: TGTGCCAGCAGTGAAGCCTGGGCCTTTGAAGCTTTCTTT. It encodes CASSEAWAFEAFF.

The chain uses TRBV3-1 (or the pseudogene TRBV3-2) and TRBJ1-6, with 8 bases aligning to TRBD1. The trim removed 4 bases at V and 9 bases at J, leaving 8 bases unmatched. Per germline, CDR1 LGHDT and CDR2 YNNKEL (reference sequence). This CDR3 comprises 15 residues. CDR3 region: CASSLRTGSLSPLHF. In DNA form, the CDR3 reads TGTGCCAGCAGCCTGAGGACAGGGTCCCTTTCACCCCTCCACTTT.